The present T cell receptor (beta chain) was sequenced within a study of T cell changes during pregnancy in multiple sclerosis. Sequencing used immunoSEQ multiplex PCR; TCRdb keeps in-frame clones, though not all of them. This table has about 59,000 clones, roughly 91% appearing once. Trimming shortened V by 5 bases and J by 7 bases, and 9 bases separated the two germline ends. The CDR3 sequence is 11 residues long. CDR1 SGHDT and CDR2 YYEEEE come from the germline V gene. The source was peripheral blood, collected before pregnancy. The chain links TRBV5-6 to TRBJ1-1, with TRBD1 as a possible D gene (6 bases). The clonotype comes from a female donor with multiple sclerosis, enrolled in a pregnancy study. The CDR3 loop is CASSWGLEAFF. Here the CDR3 DNA reads TGTGCCAGCAGTTGGGGGCTTGAAGCTTTCTTT.